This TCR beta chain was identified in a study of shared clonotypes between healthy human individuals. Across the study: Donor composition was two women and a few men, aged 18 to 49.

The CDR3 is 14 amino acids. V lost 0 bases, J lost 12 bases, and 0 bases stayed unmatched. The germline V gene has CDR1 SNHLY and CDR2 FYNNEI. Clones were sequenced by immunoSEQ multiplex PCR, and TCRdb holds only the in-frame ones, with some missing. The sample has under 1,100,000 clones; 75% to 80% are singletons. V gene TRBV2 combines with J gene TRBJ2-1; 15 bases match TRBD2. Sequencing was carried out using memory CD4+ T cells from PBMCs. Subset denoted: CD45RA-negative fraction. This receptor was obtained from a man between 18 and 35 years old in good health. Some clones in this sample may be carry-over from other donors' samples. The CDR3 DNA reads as TGTGCCAGCAGTGAAGCGGGACTAGCGGGAGGGCAGTTCTTC. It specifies CASSEAGLAGGQFF.